This TCR beta chain emerged from a study of response to subunit inactivated influenza vaccine. One entry per CDR3 protein, called by TCRdb with MiXCR from the RT-PCR reads. In the table there are a few hundred thousand distinct CDR3 sequences, about a fifth of which are singletons. Looked up from germline, CDR1 is LNHNV and CDR2 is YYDKDF (reference sequence). The CDR3 runs to 13 residues. The V segment lost 1 base and the J segment 6 bases; nucleotides outside the gene matches: 1. This clonotype showed up just a few times. Its antigen is undetermined. Study-wide points: Few additional T cells are recruited per seasonal influenza vaccination, authors suggested.

The rearrangement joins TRBV15 to TRBJ1-2; 8 bases match TRBD1. The sequencing used PBMCs from blood, collected about 19 months after vaccination. The TCR was taken from a man between 50 and 75 years old who received an inactivated influenza vaccine. The CDR3 protein is CATSRGTGNGYTF. CDR3 in DNA: TGTGCCACCAGCAGAGGGACAGGGAATGGCTACACCTTC.